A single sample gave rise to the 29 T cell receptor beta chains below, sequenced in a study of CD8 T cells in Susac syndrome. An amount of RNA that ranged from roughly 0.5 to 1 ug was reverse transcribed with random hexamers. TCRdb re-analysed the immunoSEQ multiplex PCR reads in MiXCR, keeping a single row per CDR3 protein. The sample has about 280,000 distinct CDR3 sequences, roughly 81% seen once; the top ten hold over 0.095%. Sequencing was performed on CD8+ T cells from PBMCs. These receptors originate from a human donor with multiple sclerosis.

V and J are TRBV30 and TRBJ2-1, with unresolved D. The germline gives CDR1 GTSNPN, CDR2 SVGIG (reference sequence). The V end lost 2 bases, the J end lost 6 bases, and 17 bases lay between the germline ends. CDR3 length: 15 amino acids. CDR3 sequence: CAWSFRVGGVNEQFF. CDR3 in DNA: TGTGCCTGGAGTTTTAGGGTAGGTGGGGTCAATGAGCAGTTCTTC.

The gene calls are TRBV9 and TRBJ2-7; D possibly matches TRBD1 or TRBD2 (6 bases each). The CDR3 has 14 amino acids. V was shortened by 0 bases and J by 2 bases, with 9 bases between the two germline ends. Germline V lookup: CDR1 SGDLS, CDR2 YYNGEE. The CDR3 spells CASSVDGGPYEQYF. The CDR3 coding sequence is TGTGCCAGCAGCGTAGATGGGGGGCCCTACGAGCAGTACTTC.

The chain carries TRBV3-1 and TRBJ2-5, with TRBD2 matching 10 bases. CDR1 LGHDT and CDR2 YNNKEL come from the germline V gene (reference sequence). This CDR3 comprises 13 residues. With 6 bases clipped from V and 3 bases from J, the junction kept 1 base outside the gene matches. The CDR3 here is CASRAGGEETQYF. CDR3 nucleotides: TGTGCCAGCAGAGCGGGAGGGGAAGAGACCCAGTACTTC.

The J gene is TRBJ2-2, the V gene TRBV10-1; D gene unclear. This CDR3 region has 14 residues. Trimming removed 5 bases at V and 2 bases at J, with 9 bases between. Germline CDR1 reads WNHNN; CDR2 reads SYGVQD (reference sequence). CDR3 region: CASSLAVNTGELFF. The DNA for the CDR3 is TGCGCCAGCAGTTTAGCAGTTAACACCGGGGAGCTGTTTTTT.

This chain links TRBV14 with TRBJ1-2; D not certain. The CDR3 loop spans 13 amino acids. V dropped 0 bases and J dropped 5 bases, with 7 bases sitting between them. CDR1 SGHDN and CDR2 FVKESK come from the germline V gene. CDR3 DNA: TGTGCCAGCAGCCAAGATACGGGGTATGGCTACACCTTC. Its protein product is CASSQDTGYGYTF.

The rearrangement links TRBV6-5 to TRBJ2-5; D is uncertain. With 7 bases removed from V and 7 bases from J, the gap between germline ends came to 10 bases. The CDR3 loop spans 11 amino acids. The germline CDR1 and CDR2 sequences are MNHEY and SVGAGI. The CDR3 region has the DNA TGTGCCAGCACGGACGGCTGGACCCAGTACTTC. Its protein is CASTDGWTQYF.

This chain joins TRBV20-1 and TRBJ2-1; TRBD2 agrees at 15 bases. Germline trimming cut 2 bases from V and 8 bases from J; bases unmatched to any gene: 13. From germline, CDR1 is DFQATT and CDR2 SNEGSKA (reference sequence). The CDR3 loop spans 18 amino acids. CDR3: CSARSGTSGRFFGDEQFF. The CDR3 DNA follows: TGCAGTGCTAGATCCGGGACTAGCGGGAGGTTTTTTGGTGATGAGCAGTTCTTC.

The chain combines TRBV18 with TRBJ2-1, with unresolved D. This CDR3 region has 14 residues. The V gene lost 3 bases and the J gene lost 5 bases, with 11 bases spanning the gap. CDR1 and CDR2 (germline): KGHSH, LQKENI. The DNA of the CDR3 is TGTGCCAGCTCACCCCGAAACTTAAACAATGAGCAGTTCTTC. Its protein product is CASSPRNLNNEQFF.

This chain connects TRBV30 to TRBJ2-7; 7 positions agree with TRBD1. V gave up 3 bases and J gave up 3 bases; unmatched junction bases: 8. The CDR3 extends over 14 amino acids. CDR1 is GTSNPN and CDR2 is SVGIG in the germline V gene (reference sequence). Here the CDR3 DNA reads TGTGCCTGGAGCTGGGACAGCCTTAGCTACGAGCAGTACTTC. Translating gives CAWSWDSLSYEQYF.

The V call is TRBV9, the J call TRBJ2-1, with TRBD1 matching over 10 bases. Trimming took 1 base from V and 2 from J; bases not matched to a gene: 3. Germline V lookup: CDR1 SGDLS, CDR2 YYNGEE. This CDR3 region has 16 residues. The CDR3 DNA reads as TGTGCCAGCAGCGTAACCGGACAGGGGGCCTACAATGAGCAGTTCTTC. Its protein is CASSVTGQGAYNEQFF.

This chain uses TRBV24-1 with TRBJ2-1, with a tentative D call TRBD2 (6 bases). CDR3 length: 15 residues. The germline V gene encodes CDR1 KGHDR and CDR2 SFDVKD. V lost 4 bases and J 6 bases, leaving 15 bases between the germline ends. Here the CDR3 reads CATSDRRDEANEQFF. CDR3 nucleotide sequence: TGTGCCACCAGTGACAGGAGGGACGAAGCCAATGAGCAGTTCTTC.

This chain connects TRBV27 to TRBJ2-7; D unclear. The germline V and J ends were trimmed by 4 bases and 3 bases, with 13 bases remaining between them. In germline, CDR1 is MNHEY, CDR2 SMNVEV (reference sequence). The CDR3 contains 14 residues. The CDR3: CASSSLGEVYEQYF. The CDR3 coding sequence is TGTGCCAGCAGTTCTCTTGGAGAGGTCTACGAGCAGTACTTC.

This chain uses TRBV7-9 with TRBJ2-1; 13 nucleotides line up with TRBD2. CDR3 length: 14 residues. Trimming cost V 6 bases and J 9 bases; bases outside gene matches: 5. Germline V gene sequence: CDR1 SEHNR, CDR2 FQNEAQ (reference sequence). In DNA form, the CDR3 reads TGTGCCAGCAGGACACTAGCGGGAGGGTCTGAGCAGTTCTTC. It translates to CASRTLAGGSEQFF.

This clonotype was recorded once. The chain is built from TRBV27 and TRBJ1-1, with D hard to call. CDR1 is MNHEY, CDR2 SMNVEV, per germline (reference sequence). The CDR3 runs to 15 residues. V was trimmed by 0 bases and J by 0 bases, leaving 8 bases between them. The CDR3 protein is CASSLSGRMNTEAFF. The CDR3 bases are TGTGCCAGCAGTTTATCTGGCAGGATGAACACTGAAGCTTTCTTT.

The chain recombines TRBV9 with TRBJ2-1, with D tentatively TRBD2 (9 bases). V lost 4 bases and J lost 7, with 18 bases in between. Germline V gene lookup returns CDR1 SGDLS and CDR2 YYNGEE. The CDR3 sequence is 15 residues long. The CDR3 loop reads CASSSGGGRVNEQFF. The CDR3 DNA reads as TGTGCCAGCAGCTCAGGGGGCGGGAGGGTGAATGAGCAGTTCTTC.

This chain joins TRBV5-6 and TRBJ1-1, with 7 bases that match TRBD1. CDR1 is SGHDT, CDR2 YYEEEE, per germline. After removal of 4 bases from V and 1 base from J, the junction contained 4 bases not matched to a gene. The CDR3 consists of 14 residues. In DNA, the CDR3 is TGTGCCAGCAGCCCCGGGACAGCGAACACTGAAGCTTTCTTT. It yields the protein CASSPGTANTEAFF.

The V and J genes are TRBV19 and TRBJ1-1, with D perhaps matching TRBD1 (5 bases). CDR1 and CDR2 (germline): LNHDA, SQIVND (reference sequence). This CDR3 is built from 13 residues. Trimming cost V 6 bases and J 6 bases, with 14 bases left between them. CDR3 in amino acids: CASSSGGLPEAFF. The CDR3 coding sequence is TGTGCCAGTAGCTCGGGGGGTCTCCCTGAAGCTTTCTTT.

CDR3 sequence reads: CASSQDLGLAGRFTEQFF. The CDR3 DNA is TGTGCCAGCAGCCAAGATCTCGGGCTAGCGGGCCGGTTCACTGAGCAGTTCTTC. The chain couples TRBV3-1 to TRBJ2-1, with 8 bases matching TRBD2. The length of the CDR3 is 18 residues. The V gene end was trimmed by 0 bases and the J gene end by 9 bases; junction bases not matched to a gene: 16. Germline CDR1 is LGHDT and CDR2 is YNNKEL (reference sequence).

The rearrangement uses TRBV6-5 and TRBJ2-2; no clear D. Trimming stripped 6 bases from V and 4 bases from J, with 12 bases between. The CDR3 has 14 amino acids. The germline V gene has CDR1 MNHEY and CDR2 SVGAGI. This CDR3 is CASSPIASTGELFF. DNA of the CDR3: TGTGCCAGCAGCCCTATAGCCAGCACCGGGGAGCTGTTTTTT.

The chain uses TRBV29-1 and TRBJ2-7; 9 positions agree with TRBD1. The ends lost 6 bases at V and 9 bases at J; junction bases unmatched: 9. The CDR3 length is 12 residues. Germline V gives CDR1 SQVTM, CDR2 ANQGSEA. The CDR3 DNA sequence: TGCAGCGTAGCCGGGACAGGGACGGGGCAGTACTTC. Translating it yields CSVAGTGTGQYF.

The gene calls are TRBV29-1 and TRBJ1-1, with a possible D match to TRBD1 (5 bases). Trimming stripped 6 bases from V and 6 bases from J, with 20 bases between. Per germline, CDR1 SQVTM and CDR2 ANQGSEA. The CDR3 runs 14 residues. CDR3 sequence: CSVGYSGKGSEAFF. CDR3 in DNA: TGCAGCGTGGGGTATTCAGGGAAGGGATCTGAAGCTTTCTTT.

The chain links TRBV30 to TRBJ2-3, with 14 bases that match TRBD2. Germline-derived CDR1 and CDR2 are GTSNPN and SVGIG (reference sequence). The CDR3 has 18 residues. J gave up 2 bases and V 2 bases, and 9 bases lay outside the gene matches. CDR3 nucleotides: TGTGCCTGGAGTTTTCCGGGACTAGCGGGAGTATACACAGATACGCAGTATTTT. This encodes CAWSFPGLAGVYTDTQYF.

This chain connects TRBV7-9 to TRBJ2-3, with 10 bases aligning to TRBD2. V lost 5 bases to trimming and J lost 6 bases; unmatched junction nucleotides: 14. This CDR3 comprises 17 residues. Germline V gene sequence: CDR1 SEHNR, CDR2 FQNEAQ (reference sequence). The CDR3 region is CASSQGGEREGQDTQYF. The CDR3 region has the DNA TGTGCCAGCAGCCAAGGGGGAGAGCGGGAGGGCCAGGATACGCAGTATTTT.

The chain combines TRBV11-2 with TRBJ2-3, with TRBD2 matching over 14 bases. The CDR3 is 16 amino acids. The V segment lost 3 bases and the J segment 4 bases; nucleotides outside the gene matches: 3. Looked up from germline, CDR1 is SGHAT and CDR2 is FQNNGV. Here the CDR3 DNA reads TGTGCCAGCAGCTTGGGACTAGCGGGAGTGGCAGATACGCAGTATTTT. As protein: CASSLGLAGVADTQYF. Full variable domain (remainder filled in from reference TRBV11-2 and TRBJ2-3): EAGVAQSPRYKIIEKRQSVAFWCNPISGHATLYWYQQILGQGPKLLIQFQNNGVVDDSQLPKDRFSAERLKGVDSTLKIQPAKLEDSAVYLCASSLGLAGVADTQYFGPGTRLTVL.

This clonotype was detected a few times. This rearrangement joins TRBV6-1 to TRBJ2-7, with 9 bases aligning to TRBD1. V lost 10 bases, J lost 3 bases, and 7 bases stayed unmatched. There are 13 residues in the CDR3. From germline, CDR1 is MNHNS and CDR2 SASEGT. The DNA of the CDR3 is TGTGCCACCAGGACAGGGGAAAACTACGAGCAGTACTTC. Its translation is CATRTGENYEQYF.

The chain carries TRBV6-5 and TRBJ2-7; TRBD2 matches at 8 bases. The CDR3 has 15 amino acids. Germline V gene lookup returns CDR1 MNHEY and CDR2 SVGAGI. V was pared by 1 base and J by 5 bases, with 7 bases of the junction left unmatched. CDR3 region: CASSYWGSGGDEQYF. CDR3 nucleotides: TGTGCCAGCAGTTACTGGGGGAGCGGGGGAGACGAGCAGTACTTC.

The CDR3 reads CSARDLTGRRRTGGPYEQYF. CDR3 nucleotides: TGCAGTGCTAGAGATTTAACCGGGAGAAGAAGGACAGGGGGCCCCTACGAGCAGTACTTC. The chain combines TRBV20-1 with TRBJ2-7, with 11 bases that match TRBD1. With V trimmed by 0 bases and J by 2 bases, 18 bases remained unmatched. Germline V CDR1 and CDR2: DFQATT, SNEGSKA (reference sequence). The CDR3 has 20 residues.

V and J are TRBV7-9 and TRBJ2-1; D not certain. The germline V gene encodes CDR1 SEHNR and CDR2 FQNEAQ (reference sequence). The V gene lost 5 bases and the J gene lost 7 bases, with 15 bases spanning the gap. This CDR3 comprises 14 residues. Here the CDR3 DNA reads TGTGCCAGCAGCCAGACACTCCAGAGAAATGAGCAGTTCTTC. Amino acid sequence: CASSQTLQRNEQFF.

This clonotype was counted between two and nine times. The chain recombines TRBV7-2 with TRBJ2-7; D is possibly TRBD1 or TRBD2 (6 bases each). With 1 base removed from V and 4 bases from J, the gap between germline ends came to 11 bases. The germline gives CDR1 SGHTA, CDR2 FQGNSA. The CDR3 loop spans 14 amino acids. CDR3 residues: CASSLVGGPYEQYF. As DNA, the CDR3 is TGTGCCAGCAGCTTAGTGGGGGGCCCGTACGAGCAGTACTTC.